Presented here are 9 T cell receptor beta chains from one specimen sequenced in a study of regulatory T cells in long-lasting Graves disease. As to time point: newly diagnosed GD, antithyroid drugs for less than 3 months. PBMC RNA was the source of the TCR library. The authors built TCR beta libraries using iRepertoire HTBI primers and Arm-PCR of CDR3 regions. TCRdb re-called the multiplex PCR reads with MiXCR, one entry per CDR3 protein. Of about 320,000 distinct CDR3 sequences in the sample, 15% to 20% are singletons; the top ten hold around 37%. Here the sequenced sample was peripheral blood mononuclear cells (PBMCs), taken at new diagnosis, from a patient treated with antithyroid drugs. These receptors all come from a female donor with Graves disease.

Ten or more counts support this clonotype. The J gene is TRBJ1-1, the V gene TRBV5-1, with D unresolved. Between the trimmed V and J ends, which lost 6 bases and 1 base, there was a span of 4 bases. CDR3 length: 11 amino acids. The V gene's germline CDR1 is SGHRS and CDR2 YFSETQ. For the CDR3, the DNA is TGCGCCAGCAAACAGAACACTGAAGCTTTCTTT. It translates to CASKQNTEAFF.

The V gene is TRBV25-1, the J gene TRBJ1-4; no clear D. V gave up 4 bases and J gave up 7 bases, with 13 bases separating them. This CDR3 has 14 amino acids. Per the germline V gene, CDR1 is MGHDK and CDR2 is SYGVNS. This chain's CDR3 is CASSARREVEKLFF. In nucleotides, the CDR3 is TGTGCCAGCAGTGCGCGTCGGGAGGTTGAAAAACTGTTTTTT. Full variable domain (rest looked up from reference TRBV25-1 and TRBJ1-4): EADIYQTPRYLVIGTGKKITLECSQTMGHDKMYWYQQDPGMELHLIHYSYGVNSTEKGDLSSESTVSRIRTEHFPLTLESARPSHTSQYLCASSARREVEKLFFGSGTQLSVL.

This chain links TRBV2 with TRBJ2-3, with 7 bases lining up with TRBD2. Germline trimming cut 1 base from V and 3 bases from J; bases unmatched to any gene: 1. Germline V gene sequence: CDR1 SNHLY, CDR2 FYNNEI. CDR3 size: 14 residues. The CDR3 region is CASSEGSGTDTQYF. The CDR3 region has the DNA TGTGCCAGCAGTGAAGGTAGCGGGACAGATACGCAGTATTTT.

As regards this clonotype: A read error may be the cause here, since a much bigger clone is one base away. The chain has TRBV28 and TRBJ2-7, with D possibly being TRBD2 (6 bases). Trimming shortened V by 1 base and J by 7 bases, and 14 bases separated the two germline ends. Germline assignment: CDR1 MDHEN and CDR2 SYDVKM. This CDR3 region has 14 residues. CDR3 nucleotides: TGTGCCAGCAGTTTATACGGGGGAGGCAATGAGCAGTACTTC. Translation: CASSLYGGGNEQYF.

Ten or more counts support this clonotype. The chain links TRBV7-2 to TRBJ2-1; 7 bases fit TRBD2. CDR3 length: 12 amino acids. Trimming took 6 bases from V and 7 from J; bases not matched to a gene: 3. Germline V gene sequence: CDR1 SGHTA, CDR2 FQGNSA. CDR3 sequence: CASSSSGNEQFF. For the CDR3, the DNA is TGTGCCAGCAGTTCTAGCGGAAATGAGCAGTTCTTC.

This clonotype was observed a single time. The V call is TRBV2, the J call TRBJ2-7, with TRBD2 matching 8 bases. The CDR3 totals 14 residues. Looked up from germline, CDR1 is SNHLY and CDR2 is FYNNEI. The J segment lost 7 bases and the V segment lost 5 bases, leaving 10 bases of the junction unmatched. This chain's CDR3 is CASSSQAGVGEQYF. For the CDR3, the DNA is TGTGCCAGCAGTTCACAAGCGGGAGTAGGGGAGCAGTACTTC.

This clonotype was detected ten times or more. The rearrangement links TRBV19 to TRBJ1-4; D gene unclear. Germline values: CDR1 LNHDA, CDR2 SQIVND (reference sequence). Trimming left V 5 bases short and J 3 bases short, with 16 bases between. CDR3 length: 16 residues. Here the CDR3 DNA reads TGTGCCAGTAGTCTCCAGCCCCGGGCTTCTAATGAAAAACTGTTTTTT. This sequence encodes CASSLQPRASNEKLFF.

The rearrangement links TRBV5-5 to TRBJ2-7; TRBD1 matches at 10 bases. J was trimmed by 6 bases and V by 4 bases; bases with no gene match: 4. The CDR3 consists of 13 residues. Germline values: CDR1 SGHKS, CDR2 YYEKEE (reference sequence). Here the CDR3 DNA reads TGTGCCAGCAGCGATGGGACAGGGGCCGAGCAGTACTTC. Its protein is CASSDGTGAEQYF.

The V gene is TRBV19, the J gene TRBJ2-7; 7 bases line up with TRBD1. The CDR3 runs 14 residues. V dropped 2 bases and J dropped 2; count of bases not matched to a gene: 3. CDR1 LNHDA and CDR2 SQIVND come from the germline V gene (reference sequence). The DNA of the CDR3 is TGTGCCAGTAGTATACAGGGGGTGCCCTACGAGCAGTACTTC. Amino acid sequence: CASSIQGVPYEQYF.